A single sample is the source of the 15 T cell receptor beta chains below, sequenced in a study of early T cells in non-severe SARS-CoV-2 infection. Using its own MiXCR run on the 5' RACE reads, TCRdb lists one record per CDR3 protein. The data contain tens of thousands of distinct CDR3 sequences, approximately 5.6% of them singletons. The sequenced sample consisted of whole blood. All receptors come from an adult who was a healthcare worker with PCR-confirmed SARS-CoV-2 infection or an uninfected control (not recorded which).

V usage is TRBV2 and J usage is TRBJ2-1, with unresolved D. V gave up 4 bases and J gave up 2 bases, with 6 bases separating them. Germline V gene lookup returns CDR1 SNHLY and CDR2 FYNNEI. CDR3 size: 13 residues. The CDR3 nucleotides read TGTGCCAGCAGTGTCGGTCCCTACAATGAGCAGTTCTTC. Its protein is CASSVGPYNEQFF.

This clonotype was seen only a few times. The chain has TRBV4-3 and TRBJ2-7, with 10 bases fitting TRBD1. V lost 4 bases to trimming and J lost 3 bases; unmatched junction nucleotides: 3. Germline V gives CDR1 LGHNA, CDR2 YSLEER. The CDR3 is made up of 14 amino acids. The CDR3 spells CASSPDRGVYEQYF. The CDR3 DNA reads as TGCGCCAGCAGCCCGGACAGGGGGGTCTACGAGCAGTACTTC.

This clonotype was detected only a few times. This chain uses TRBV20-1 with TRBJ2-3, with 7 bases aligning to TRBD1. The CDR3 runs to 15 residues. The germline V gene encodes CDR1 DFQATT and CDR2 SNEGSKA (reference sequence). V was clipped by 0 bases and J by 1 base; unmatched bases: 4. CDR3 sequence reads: CSARDLGTGTDTQYF. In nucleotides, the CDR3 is TGCAGTGCTAGAGATCTCGGGACAGGCACAGATACGCAGTATTTT.

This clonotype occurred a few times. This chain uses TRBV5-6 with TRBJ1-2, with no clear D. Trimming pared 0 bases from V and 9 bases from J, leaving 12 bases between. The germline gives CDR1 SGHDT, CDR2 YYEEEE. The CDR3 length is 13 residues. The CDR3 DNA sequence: TGTGCCAGCAGCTTGGTGATGGAGGCGCGCTACACCTTC. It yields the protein CASSLVMEARYTF.

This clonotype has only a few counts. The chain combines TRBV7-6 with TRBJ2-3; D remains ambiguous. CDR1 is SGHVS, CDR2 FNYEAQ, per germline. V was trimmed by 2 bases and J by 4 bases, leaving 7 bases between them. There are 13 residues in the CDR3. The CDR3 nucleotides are TGTGCCAGCAGCTTACGCCCGGCAGATACGCAGTATTTT. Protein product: CASSLRPADTQYF.

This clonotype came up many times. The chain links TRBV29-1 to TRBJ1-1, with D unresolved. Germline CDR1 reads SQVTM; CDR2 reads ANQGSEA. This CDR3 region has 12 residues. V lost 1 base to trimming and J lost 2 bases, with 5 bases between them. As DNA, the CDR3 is TGCAGCGTTGAAGGGGGAAACACTGAAGCTTTCTTT. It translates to CSVEGGNTEAFF. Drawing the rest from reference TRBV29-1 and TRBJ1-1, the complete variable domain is SAVISQKPSRDICQRGTSLTIQCQVDSQVTMMFWYRQQPGQSLTLIATANQGSEATYESGFVIDKFPISRPNLTFSTLTVSNMSPEDSSIYLCSVEGGNTEAFFGQGTRLTVV.

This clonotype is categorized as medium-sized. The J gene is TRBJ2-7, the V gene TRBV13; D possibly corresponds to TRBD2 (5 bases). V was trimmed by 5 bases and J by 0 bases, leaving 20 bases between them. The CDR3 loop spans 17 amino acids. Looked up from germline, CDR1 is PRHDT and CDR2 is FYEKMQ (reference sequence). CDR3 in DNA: TGTGCCAGCAGCCCATCTTCCTCAGCGGCCCACTCCTACGAGCAGTACTTC. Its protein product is CASSPSSSAAHSYEQYF.

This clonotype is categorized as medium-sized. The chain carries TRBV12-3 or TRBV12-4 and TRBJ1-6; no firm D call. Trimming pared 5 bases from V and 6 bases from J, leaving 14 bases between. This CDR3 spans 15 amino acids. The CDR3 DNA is TGTGCCAGCAGTCGCCGGCCAAGTATTAATTCACCCCTCCACTTT. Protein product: CASSRRPSINSPLHF.

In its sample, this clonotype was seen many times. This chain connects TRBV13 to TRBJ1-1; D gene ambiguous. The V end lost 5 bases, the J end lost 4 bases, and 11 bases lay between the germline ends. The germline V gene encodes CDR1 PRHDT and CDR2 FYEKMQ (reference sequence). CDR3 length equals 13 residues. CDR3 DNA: TGTGCCAGCAGCCGCGGGGTGGCCACTGAAGCTTTCTTT. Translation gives CASSRGVATEAFF.

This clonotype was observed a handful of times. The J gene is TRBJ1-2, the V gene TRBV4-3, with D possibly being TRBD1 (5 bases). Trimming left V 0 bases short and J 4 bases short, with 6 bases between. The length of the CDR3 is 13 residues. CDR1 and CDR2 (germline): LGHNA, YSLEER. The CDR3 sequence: CASSQDRGYGYTF. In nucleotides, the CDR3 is TGCGCCAGCAGCCAAGATAGGGGCTATGGCTACACCTTC.

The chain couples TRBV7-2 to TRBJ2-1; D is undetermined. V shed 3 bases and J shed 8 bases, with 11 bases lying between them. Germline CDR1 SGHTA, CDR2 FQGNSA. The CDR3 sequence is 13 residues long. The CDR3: CASSFSQIDEQFF. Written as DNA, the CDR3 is TGTGCCAGCAGCTTCTCCCAGATAGATGAGCAGTTCTTC.

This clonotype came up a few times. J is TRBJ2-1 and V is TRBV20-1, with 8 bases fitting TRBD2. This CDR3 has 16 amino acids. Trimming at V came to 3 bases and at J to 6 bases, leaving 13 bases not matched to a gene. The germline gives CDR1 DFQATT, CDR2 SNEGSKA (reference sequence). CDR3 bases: TGCAGTGCTAGCCCATCACTAGCGGAGGGCCCCAATGAGCAGTTCTTC. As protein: CSASPSLAEGPNEQFF.

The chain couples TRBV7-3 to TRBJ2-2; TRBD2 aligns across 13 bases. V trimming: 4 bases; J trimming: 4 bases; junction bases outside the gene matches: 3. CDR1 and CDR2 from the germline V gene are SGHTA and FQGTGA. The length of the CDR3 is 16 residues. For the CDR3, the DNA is TGTGCCAGCAGCTCTCGGACTAGCGGGAGCACCGGGGAGCTGTTTTTT. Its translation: CASSSRTSGSTGELFF.

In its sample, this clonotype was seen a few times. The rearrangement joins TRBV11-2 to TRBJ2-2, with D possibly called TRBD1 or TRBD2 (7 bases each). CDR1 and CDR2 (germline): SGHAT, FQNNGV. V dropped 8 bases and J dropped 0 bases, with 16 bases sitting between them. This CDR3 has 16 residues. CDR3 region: CASRHRGGANTGELFF. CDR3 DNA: TGTGCCAGCCGCCACAGGGGAGGGGCGAACACCGGGGAGCTGTTTTTT. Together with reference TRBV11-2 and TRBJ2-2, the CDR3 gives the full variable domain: EAGVAQSPRYKIIEKRQSVAFWCNPISGHATLYWYQQILGQGPKLLIQFQNNGVVDDSQLPKDRFSAERLKGVDSTLKIQPAKLEDSAVYLCASRHRGGANTGELFFGEGSRLTVL.

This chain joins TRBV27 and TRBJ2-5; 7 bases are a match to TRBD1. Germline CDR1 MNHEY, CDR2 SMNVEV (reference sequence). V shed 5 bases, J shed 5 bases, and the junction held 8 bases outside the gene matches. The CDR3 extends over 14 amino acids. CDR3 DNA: TGTGCCAGCAGTCCCCGACAGGGAAAGGAGACCCAGTACTTC. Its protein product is CASSPRQGKETQYF.